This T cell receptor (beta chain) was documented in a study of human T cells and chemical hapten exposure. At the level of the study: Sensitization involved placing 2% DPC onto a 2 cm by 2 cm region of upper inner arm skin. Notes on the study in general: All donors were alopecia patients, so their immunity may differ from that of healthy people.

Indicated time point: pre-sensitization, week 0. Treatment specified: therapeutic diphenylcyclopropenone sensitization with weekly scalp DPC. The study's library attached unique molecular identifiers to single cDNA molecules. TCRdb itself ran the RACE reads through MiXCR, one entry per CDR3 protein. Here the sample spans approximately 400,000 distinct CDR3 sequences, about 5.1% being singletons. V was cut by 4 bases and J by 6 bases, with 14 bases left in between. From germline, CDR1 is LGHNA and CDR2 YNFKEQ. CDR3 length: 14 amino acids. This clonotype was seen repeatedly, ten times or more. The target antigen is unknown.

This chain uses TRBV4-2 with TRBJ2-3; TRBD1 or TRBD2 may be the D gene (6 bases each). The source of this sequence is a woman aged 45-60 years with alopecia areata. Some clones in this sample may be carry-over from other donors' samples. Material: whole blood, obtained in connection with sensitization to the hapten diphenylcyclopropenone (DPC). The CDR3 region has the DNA TGTGCCAGCAGCCCCCGGACGGGGGCGGATACGCAGTATTTT. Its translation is CASSPRTGADTQYF.